This T cell receptor beta chain originates from a study of cytomegalovirus exposure and HLA in healthy donors. Details on this clone: Its antigen is currently unknown.

Study-level points and caveats: Earlier findings revealed that most TCR beta V segments proved productive either about 87% or about 30% of the time. When analyzed later, the rates of TCR association showed variation by HLA locus, with DRB1 the most and HLA-C the fewest. One variant, a missense change in DCLRE1C, was linked in a later analysis to TCR beta V- and J-gene trimming. Among the sequence variants, a highly shared cluster was likely an artifact of sequencing.

PCR primers comprised 60 Vbeta and 13 Jbeta primers. Data came from immunoSEQ multiplex PCR; TCRdb stores just in-frame clones and leaves some out. The sample lists some 130,000 clones; 79% were seen once. The receptor was derived from a man in his forties in good health and CMV-seropositive. Sample: PBMCs.

This CDR3 is CASSLDADSLGEQYF. CDR3 DNA: TGCGCCAGCAGCTTGGACGCGGACAGTCTGGGCGAGCAGTACTTC. This sequence joins TRBV5-1 and TRBJ2-7; TRBD1 might be the D (6 bases). The CDR3 consists of 15 residues. V gave up 0 bases and J gave up 6 bases, with 16 bases separating them. Per germline, CDR1 SGHRS and CDR2 YFSETQ.